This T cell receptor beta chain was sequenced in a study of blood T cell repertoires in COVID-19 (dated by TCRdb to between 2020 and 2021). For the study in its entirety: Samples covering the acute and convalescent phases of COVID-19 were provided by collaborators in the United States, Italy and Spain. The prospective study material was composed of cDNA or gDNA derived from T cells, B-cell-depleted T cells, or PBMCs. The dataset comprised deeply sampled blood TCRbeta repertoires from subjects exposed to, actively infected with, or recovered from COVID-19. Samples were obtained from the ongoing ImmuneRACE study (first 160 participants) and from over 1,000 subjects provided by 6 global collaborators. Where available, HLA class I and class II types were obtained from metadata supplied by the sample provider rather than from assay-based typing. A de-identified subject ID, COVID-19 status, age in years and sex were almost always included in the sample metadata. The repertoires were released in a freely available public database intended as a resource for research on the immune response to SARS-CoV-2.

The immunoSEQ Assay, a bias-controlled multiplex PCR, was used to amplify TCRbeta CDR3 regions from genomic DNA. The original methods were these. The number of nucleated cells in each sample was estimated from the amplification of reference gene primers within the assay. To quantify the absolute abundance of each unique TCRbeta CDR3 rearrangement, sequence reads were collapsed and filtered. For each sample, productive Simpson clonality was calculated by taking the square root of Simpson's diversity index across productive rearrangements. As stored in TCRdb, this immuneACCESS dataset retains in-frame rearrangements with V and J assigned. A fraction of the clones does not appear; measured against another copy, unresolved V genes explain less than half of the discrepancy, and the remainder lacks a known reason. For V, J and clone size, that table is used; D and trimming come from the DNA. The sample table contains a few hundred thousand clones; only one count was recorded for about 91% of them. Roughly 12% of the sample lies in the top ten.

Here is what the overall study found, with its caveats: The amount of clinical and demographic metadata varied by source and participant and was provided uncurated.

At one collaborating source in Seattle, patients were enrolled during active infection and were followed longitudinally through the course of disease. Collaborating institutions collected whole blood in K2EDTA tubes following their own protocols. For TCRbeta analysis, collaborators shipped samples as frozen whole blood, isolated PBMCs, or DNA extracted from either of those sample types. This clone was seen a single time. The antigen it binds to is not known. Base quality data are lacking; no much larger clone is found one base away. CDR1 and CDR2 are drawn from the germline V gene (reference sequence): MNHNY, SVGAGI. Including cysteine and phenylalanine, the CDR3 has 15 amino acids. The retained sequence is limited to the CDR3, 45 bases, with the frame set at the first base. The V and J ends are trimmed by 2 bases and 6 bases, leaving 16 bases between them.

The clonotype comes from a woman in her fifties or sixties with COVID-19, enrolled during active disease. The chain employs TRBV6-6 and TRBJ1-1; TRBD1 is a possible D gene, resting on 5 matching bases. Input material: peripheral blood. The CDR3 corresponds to CASSYGGGSPAEAFF. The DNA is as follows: TGTGCCAGCAGTTACGGGGGAGGTTCGCCAGCTGAAGCTTTCTTT.